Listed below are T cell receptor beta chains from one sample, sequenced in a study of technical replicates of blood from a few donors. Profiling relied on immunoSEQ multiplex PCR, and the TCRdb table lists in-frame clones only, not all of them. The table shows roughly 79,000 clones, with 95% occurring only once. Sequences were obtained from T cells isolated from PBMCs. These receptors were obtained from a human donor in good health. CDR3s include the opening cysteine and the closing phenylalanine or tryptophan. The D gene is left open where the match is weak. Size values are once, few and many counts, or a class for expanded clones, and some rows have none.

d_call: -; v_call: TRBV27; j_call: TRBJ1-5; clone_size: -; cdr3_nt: TGTGCCACAGGGGACGATCAGCCCCAGCATTTT; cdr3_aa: CATGDDQPQHF
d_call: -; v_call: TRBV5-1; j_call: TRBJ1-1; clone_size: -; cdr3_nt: TGCGCCAGCAGCCTTAGTAACACTGAAGCTTTCTTT; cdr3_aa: CASSLSNTEAFF
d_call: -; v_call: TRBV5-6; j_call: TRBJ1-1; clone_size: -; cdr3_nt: TGTGCCAGCAGCTTGGTCGGGGACACTGAAGCTTTCTTT; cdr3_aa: CASSLVGDTEAFF
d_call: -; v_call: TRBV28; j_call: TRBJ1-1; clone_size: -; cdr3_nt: TGTGCCAGCAACCGGGATTACACTGAAGCTTTCTTT; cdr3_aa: CASNRDYTEAFF
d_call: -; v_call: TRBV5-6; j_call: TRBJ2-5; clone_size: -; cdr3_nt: TGTGCCACCGGAGGGACGGCGCAAGAGACCCAGTACTTC; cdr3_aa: CATGGTAQETQYF
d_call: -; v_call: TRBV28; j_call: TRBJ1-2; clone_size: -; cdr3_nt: TGTGCCAGCAGTTTGCCTGGACTGATCTATGGCTACACCTTC; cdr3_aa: CASSLPGLIYGYTF
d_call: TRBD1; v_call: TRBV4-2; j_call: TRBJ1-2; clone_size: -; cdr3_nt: TGTGCCAGCAGCCAAGCCGGGACAGGGGTTAACTATGGCTACACCTTC; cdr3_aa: CASSQAGTGVNYGYTF
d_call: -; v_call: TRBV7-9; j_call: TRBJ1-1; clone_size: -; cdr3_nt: TGTGCCAGCAGCGATCAATGGACAGAGAACACTGAAGCTTTCTTT; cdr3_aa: CASSDQWTENTEAFF
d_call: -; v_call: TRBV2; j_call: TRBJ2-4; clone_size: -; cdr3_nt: TGTGCCAGCCAAAGGGGGAGGGAAGCCAAAAACATTCAGTACTTC; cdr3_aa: CASQRGREAKNIQYF
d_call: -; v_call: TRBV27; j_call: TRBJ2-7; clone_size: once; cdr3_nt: TGTGCCAGCAGATCCACACCGATGACAGAGCAGTACTTC; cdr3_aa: CASRSTPMTEQYF
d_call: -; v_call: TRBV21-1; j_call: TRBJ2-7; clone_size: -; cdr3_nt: TGTGCCAGCAGCAAAGAGACAGGGCTCGAGCAGTACTTC; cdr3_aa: CASSKETGLEQYF
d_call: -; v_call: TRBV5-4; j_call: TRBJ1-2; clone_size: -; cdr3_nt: TGTGCCAGCAGCTTGGCCTATGGGGCGAGCTATGGCTACACCTTC; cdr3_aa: CASSLAYGASYGYTF
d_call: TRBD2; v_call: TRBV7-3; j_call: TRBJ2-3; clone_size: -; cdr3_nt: TGTGCCAGCAGCTTAACTAGCGGGACTACAGATACGCAGTATTTT; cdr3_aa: CASSLTSGTTDTQYF
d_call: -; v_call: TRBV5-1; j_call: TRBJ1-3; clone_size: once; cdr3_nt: TGCGCCAGCACTCCTCTCGGGGAAACTGGAAACACCATATATTTT; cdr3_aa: CASTPLGETGNTIYF
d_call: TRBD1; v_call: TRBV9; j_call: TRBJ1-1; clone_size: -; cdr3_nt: TGTGCCAGCAGCGGGCCGACAGGGTCCGTGCCTGAAGCTTTCTTT; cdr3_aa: CASSGPTGSVPEAFF
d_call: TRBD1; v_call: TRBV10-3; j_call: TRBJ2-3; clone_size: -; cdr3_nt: TGTGCCAGGGACAGGAGCACAGATACGCAGTATTTT; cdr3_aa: CARDRSTDTQYF
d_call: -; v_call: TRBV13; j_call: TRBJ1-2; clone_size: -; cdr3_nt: TGTGCCAGCAGCTTAAGAGGGACACACGCGGGTGGCTACACCTTC; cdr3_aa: CASSLRGTHAGGYTF
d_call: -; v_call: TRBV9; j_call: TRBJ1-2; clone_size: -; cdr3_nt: TGTGCCAGCAGCGCCCTCCAGGAGGAGGATGGCTACACCTTC; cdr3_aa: CASSALQEEDGYTF
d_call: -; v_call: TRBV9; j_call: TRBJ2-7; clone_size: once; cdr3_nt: TGTGCCAGCAGCGAGGGGCTTGACGGATACGAGCAGTACTTC; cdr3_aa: CASSEGLDGYEQYF
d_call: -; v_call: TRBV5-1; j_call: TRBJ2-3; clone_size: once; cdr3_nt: TGCGCCAGCCAGGGCCCGAGTCCTAGCACAGATACGCAGTATTTT; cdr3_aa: CASQGPSPSTDTQYF
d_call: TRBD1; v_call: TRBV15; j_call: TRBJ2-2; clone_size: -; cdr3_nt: TGTGCCACTCCGGGACAGATGAACACCGGGGAGCTGTTTTTT; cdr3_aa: CATPGQMNTGELFF
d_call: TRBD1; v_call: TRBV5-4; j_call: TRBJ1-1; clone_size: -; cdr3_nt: TGTGCCAGCAGCCCGGGCCGGGACAGGGGGTCCCCGGGCACTGAAGCTTTCTTT; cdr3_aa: CASSPGRDRGSPGTEAFF
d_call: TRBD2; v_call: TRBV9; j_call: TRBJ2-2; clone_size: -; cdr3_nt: TGTGCCAGCAGCGTAGATAGTGGCGGGAGGGCCGGGGAGCTGTTTTTT; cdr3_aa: CASSVDSGGRAGELFF
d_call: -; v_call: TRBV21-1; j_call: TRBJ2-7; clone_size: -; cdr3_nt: TGTGCCAGCAGCCTAGCGGGAGACGAGCAGTACTTC; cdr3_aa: CASSLAGDEQYF
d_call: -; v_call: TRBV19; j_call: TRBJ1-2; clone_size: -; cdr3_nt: TGTGCCAGTAGGACAGGTTTTGACTATGGCTACACCTTC; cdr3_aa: CASRTGFDYGYTF
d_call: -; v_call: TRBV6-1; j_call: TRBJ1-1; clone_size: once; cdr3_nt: TGTGCCAGCATCAAAGGGGGGGACACTGAAGCTTTCTTT; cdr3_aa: CASIKGGDTEAFF
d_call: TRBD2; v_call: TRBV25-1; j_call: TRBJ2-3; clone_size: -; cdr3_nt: TGTGCCAGCGGGGGACTAGCGGGAGACCCAGATACGCAGTATTTT; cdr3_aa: CASGGLAGDPDTQYF
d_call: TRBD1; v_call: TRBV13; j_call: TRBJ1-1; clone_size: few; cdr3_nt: TGTGCCAGCAGGGGGACAGGGCCCACTGAAGCTTTCTTT; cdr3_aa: CASRGTGPTEAFF
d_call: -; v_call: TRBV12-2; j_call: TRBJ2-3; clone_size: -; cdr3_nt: TGTGCAAGTCGCCCATCAGGGCGTACAGATACGCAGTATTTT; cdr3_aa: CASRPSGRTDTQYF
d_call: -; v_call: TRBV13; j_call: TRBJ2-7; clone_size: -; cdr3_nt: TGTGCCAGCAGCTCAGGGGGACTTGCTTACGAGCAGTACTTC; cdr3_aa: CASSSGGLAYEQYF
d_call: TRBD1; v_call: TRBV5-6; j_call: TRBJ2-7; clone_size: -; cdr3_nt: TGTGCCAGCAGCTTGCGGGACAGGGGGTCCTACGAGCAGTACTTC; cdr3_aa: CASSLRDRGSYEQYF
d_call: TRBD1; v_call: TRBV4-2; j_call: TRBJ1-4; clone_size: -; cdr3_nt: TGTGCCAGCAGCCAAGAAGGGACAGAAGGGGAAAAACTGTTTTTT; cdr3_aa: CASSQEGTEGEKLFF
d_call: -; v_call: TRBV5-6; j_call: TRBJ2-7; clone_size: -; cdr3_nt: TGTGCCAGCAGCCCGAGAGGGCTTAGCTCCTACGAGCAGTACTTC; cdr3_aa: CASSPRGLSSYEQYF
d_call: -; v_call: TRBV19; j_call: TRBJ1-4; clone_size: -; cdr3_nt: TGTGCCAGTAGTATAGGAGGGAGGAATAATGAAAAACTGTTTTTT; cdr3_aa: CASSIGGRNNEKLFF
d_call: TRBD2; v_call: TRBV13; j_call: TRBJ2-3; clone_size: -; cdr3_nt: TGTGCCAGCAGCTTAGCGCGAGCGGGAGATCCCCTTATCCCCTCGTATTTT; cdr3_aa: CASSLARAGDPLIPSYF
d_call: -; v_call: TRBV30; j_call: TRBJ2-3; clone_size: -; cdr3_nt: TGTGCCTGGACGGGTGTTGAGCAGTATTTT; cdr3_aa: CAWTGVEQYF
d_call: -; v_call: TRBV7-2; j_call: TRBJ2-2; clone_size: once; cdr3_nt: TGTGCCAGCAGCTTATGGGGGGGCCTGGGCACCGGGGAGCTGTTTTTT; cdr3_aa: CASSLWGGLGTGELFF
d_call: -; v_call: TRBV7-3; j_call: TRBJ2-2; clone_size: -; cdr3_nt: TGTGCCAGCAGCCGGGACACCGGGGAGCTGTTTTTT; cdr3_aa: CASSRDTGELFF
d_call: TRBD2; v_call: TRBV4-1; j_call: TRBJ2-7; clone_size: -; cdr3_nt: TGCGCCAGCAGCCAAGATAGCGGGAGCTCCTACGAGCAGTACTTC; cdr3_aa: CASSQDSGSSYEQYF
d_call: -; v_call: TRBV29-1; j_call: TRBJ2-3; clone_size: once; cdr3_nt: TGCAGCGGGGACATCACAGATAGCACAGATACGCAGTATTTT; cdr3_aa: CSGDITDSTDTQYF